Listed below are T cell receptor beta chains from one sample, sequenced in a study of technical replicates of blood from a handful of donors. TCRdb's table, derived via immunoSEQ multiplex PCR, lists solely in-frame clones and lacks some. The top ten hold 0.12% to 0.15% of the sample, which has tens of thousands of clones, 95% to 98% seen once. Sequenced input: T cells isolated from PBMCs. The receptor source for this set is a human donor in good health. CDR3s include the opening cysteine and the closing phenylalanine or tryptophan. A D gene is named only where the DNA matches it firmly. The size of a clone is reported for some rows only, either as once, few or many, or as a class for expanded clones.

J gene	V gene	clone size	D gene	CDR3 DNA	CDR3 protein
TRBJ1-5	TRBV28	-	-	TGTGCCAGCAGAGCAACAGGGCCGTTGGGCAATCAGCCCCAGCATTTT	CASRATGPLGNQPQHF
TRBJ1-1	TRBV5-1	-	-	TGCGCCAGCAGCTTCGACAAGGGGATGAGTGCTTTCTTT	CASSFDKGMSAFF
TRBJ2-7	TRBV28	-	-	TGTGCCAGCAGTTTAGAGGTGCGGATGTTCTTTTCCTACGAGCAGTACTTC	CASSLEVRMFFSYEQYF
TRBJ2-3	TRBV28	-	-	TGTGCCAGCCACCCTAGCTTCCGTGATACGCAGTATTTT	CASHPSFRDTQYF
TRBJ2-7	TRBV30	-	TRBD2	TGTGCCTGGATGGGGTTACCGGGGGGACCTCAGTACTTC	CAWMGLPGGPQYF
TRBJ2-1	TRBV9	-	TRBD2	TGTGCCAGCAGCGTCGGGGGGTCCGGTAATGAGCAGTTCTTC	CASSVGGSGNEQFF
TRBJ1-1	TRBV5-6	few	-	TGTGCCAGCAGCCCGCCAGGGGCAAACACTGAAGCTTTCTTT	CASSPPGANTEAFF
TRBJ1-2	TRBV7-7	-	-	TGTGCTAGCACCCCACTCGAACGACAGAGCTTTAACTATGGCTACACCTTC	CASTPLERQSFNYGYTF
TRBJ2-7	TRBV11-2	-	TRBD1	TGTGCCAGCAGCTTATACCCGGGACAGTTTTACGAGCAGTACTTC	CASSLYPGQFYEQYF
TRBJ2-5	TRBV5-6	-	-	TGTGCCAGCAGCTTCGGGGATAACCAAGAGACCCAGTACTTC	CASSFGDNQETQYF
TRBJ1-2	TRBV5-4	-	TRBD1	TGTGCCAGCAGCTTGATGTCGACAGGGGGCGGCGGCCTCTATGGCTACACCTTC	CASSLMSTGGGGLYGYTF
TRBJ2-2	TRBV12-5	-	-	TGTGCTAGTGGTCTTTCCCCCGGGGAGCTGTTTTTT	CASGLSPGELFF
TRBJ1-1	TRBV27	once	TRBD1	TGTGCCAGCAGTTTATACGACAGGGCCTCCGACACTGAAGCTTTCTTT	CASSLYDRASDTEAFF
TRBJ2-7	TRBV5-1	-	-	TGCGCCAGCAGCAGTAGAGGGGGCTACGAGCAGTACTTC	CASSSRGGYEQYF
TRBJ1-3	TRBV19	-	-	TGTGCCATCCGGGACACCCGTGACGGGTCTGGAAACACCATATATTTT	CAIRDTRDGSGNTIYF
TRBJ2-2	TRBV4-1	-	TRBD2	TGCGCCAGCAGCCACCGACCCAGGACTAGAGGAATCACCGGGGAGCTGTTTTTT	CASSHRPRTRGITGELFF
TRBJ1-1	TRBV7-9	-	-	TGTGCCAGCAGCTCCACCTCGTTGGGGGGGCGAACTGAAGCTTTCTTT	CASSSTSLGGRTEAFF
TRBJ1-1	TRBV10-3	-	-	TGTGCCATCTACGATGGGGGGGCTGCGTGGGCTTTCTTT	CAIYDGGAAWAFF
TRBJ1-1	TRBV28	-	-	TGTGCCAGCAGTTTATCCGAGGGAGGTCGGACTGAAGCTTTCTTT	CASSLSEGGRTEAFF
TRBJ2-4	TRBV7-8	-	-	TGTGCCAGCAGCCGCCTTCGGGGGATTGGGTCTGTGAACATTCAGTACTTC	CASSRLRGIGSVNIQYF
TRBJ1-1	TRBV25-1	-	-	TGTGCCAGCAGCGTAAACACTGAAGCTTTCTTT	CASSVNTEAFF
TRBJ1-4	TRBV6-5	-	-	TGTGCCAGCAGATCCGGGGGGGGAAAACTGTTTTTT	CASRSGGGKLFF
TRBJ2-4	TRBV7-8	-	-	TGTGCCAGAAAATGGCAGAAAAACATTCAGTACTTC	CARKWQKNIQYF
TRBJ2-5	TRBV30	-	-	TGTGCCGGGGGGAAGGTAGAACAGTACTTC	CAGGKVEQYF
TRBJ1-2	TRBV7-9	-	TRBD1	TGTGCCAGCAGCCACGACAGGGTGGCTTTTGGCTACACCTTC	CASSHDRVAFGYTF
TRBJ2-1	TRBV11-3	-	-	TGTGCCAGCAGCGCTATGCCCTACAATGAGCAGTTCTTC	CASSAMPYNEQFF
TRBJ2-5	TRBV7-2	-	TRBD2	TGTGCCAGCAGCTTATTAGCAAGCGGGGGGGCTCTAGCCCAGTACTTC	CASSLLASGGALAQYF
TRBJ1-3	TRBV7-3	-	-	TGTGCCAGCAGCCCAAACACCGGAAACACCATATATTTT	CASSPNTGNTIYF
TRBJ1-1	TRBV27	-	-	TGTGCCAGCAGCTTTAAGGGAGGGAACACTGAAGCTTTCTTT	CASSFKGGNTEAFF
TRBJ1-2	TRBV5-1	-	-	TGCGCCAGCAGCTTACAGGGTTTAGGCTATGGCTACACCTTC	CASSLQGLGYGYTF
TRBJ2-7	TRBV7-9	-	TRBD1	TGTGCCAGCACGCGCTCCGGGACAGTCTACGAGCAGTACTTC	CASTRSGTVYEQYF
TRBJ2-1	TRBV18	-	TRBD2	TGTGCCAGCTCACCCAACTTAGCGGGGGCCTTCTACAATGAGCAGTTCTTC	CASSPNLAGAFYNEQFF
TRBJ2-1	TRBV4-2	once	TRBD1	TGTGCCAGCAGCCAAGATCGACAGGGGACCTACAATGAGCAGTTCTTC	CASSQDRQGTYNEQFF
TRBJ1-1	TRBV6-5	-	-	TGTGCCAGCAGTTACACGGGGGTTGATGAAGCTTTCTTT	CASSYTGVDEAFF
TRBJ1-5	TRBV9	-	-	TGTGCCAGCAGTGCCGGACAGCAAAATCAGCCCCAGCATTTT	CASSAGQQNQPQHF
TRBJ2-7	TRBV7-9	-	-	TGTGCCAGCAGCTTAGACGACAGCTACGAGCAGTACTTC	CASSLDDSYEQYF
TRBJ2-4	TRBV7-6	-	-	TGTGCCAGCAGCTTAGGAGAGGGAAACATTCAGTACTTC	CASSLGEGNIQYF
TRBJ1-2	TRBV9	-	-	TGTGCCAGCAGCGGTAGGGCGCGGGAGGAGGGGTTGGGCTACACCTTC	CASSGRAREEGLGYTF
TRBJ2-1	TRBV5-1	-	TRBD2	TGCGCCAGCAGCTTGGTTAGCGGGAACAATGAGCAGTTCTTC	CASSLVSGNNEQFF
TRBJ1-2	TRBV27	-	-	TGTGCCAGCAGTTTCGGAGGAGCTAACTATGGCTACACCTTC	CASSFGGANYGYTF
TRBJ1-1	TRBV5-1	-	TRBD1	TGCGCCAGCAGCTTGGCGGACAGGAGGGGCACTGAAGCTTTCTTT	CASSLADRRGTEAFF
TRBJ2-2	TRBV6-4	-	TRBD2	TGTGCCAGCAGTGTCGAGGGAGGGAGCACCGGGGAGCTGTTTTTT	CASSVEGGSTGELFF
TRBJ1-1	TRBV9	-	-	TGTGCCAGCAGCACGGGGGGGGGACTCCCCGATGGCACTGAAGCTTTCTTT	CASSTGGGLPDGTEAFF
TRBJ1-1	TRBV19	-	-	TGTGCCAGTAGACGAAACAGGGAAGAGGCTGAAGCTTTCTTT	CASRRNREEAEAFF
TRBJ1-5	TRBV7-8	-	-	TGTGCCAGCAGTGAGGTTAGCAATCAGCCCCAGCATTTT	CASSEVSNQPQHF
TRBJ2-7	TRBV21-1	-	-	TGTGCCACCGGACTAGCGGATTACGAGCAGTACTTC	CATGLADYEQYF
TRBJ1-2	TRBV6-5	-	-	TGTGCCAGTAGGGGGACGGCTAAACTTAACTATGGCTACACCTTC	CASRGTAKLNYGYTF